One and the same sample provided the 3 T cell receptor beta chains below, sequenced in a study of CD4+ T cells in melanoma. TCRdb keeps only in-frame clones here, not all; method: immunoSEQ multiplex PCR. The sample carries some 13,000 clones, 70% recorded once. Sequencing was done on a sample of cells from a culture (not recorded whether cultured in vitro). These receptors were obtained from a human donor with melanoma.

The rearrangement links TRBV7-7 to TRBJ2-5; D call uncertain. The CDR3 length is 14 residues. The V end lost 5 bases, the J end lost 4 bases, and 14 bases lay between the germline ends. Germline V gene sequence: CDR1 SSHAT, CDR2 FNYEAQ (reference sequence). For the CDR3, the DNA is TGTGCCAGCAGCCGATCCGCGGCCGCAGAGACCCAGTACTTC. As protein: CASSRSAAAETQYF.

The rearrangement links TRBV19 to TRBJ2-7, with 9 bases lining up with TRBD1. The CDR3 loop spans 14 amino acids. The V gene end was trimmed by 5 bases and the J gene end by 6 bases; junction bases not matched to a gene: 8. Germline-derived CDR1 and CDR2 are LNHDA and SQIVND (reference sequence). CDR3 sequence reads: CASSPTGGISEQYF. In nucleotides, the CDR3 is TGTGCCAGTAGTCCGACAGGGGGAATCAGCGAGCAGTACTTC.

This clone was detected only once. V usage is TRBV11-2 and J usage is TRBJ1-4, with TRBD1 as a possible D gene (5 bases). The CDR3 spans 16 residues. V was clipped by 7 bases and J by 0 bases, with 15 bases between them. The germline CDR1 and CDR2 sequences are SGHAT and FQNNGV. CDR3 region: CASNSRGSATNEKLFF. The CDR3 nucleotides read TGTGCCAGCAACTCAAGGGGTTCTGCAACTAATGAAAAACTGTTTTTT.